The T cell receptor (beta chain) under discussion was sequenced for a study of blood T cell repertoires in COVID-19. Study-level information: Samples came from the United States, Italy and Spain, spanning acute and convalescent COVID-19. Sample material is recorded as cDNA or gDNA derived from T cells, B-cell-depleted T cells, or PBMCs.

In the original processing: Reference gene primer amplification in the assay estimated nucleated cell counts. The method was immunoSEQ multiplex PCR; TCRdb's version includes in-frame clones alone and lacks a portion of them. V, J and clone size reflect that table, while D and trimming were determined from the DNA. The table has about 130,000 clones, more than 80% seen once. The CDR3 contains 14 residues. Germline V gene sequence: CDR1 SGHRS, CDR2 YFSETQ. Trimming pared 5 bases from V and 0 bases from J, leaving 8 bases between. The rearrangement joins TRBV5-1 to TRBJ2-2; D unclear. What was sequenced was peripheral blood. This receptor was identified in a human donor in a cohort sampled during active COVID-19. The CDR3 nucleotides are TGCGCCAGCAGTTATGGAGCGAACACCGGGGAGCTGTTTTTT. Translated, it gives CASSYGANTGELFF.